This T cell receptor beta chain was captured by sequencing in a study of response to subunit inactivated influenza vaccine. Details on this clonotype: Its antigen is unidentified.

The CDR3 length is 13 residues. Trimming removed 4 bases from V and 4 bases from J; junction bases left unmatched: 4. CDR1 and CDR2 from the germline V gene are GTSNPN and SVGIG (reference sequence). TCRdb re-derived calls from the RT-PCR reads in MiXCR, one entry per CDR3 protein. The repertoire holds approximately 500,000 distinct CDR3 sequences, with roughly 15% as singletons. Findings of the study overall: Authors suggested that a seasonal influenza vaccination recruits few new T cells each time.

The clonotype was recovered from a man in his fifties or sixties who received an inactivated influenza vaccine. This chain links TRBV30 with TRBJ1-2; 9 bases line up with TRBD1. The specimen comprised PBMCs from blood, sampled approximately 12 days after vaccination. This chain's CDR3 is CAWTQDRGYGYTF. The CDR3 DNA is TGTGCCTGGACCCAGGACAGGGGCTATGGCTACACCTTC.